This T cell receptor beta chain originates from a study of cytomegalovirus exposure and HLA in healthy donors. PCR involved 60 Vbeta and 13 Jbeta primers. Sequenced by immunoSEQ multiplex PCR; TCRdb stores in-frame clones only, minus some. The data contain 160,000 or so clones, around 73% of them singletons. Germline V gene sequence: CDR1 SQVTM, CDR2 ANQGSEA. V dropped 4 bases and J dropped 4 bases, with 10 bases sitting between them. The CDR3 contains 12 residues. This receptor was obtained from a man in his sixties in good health and CMV-seronegative. The sequenced sample consisted of PBMCs. This chain links TRBV29-1 with TRBJ1-1; D is possibly TRBD1 (5 bases). The CDR3 region has the DNA TGCAGCGTTGTATTACAGGCCACTGAAGCTTTCTTT. It codes for CSVVLQATEAFF. The full variable domain, in which reference TRBV29-1 and TRBJ1-1 provide the parts outside the CDR3, is SAVISQKPSRDICQRGTSLTIQCQVDSQVTMMFWYRQQPGQSLTLIATANQGSEATYESGFVIDKFPISRPNLTFSTLTVSNMSPEDSSIYLCSVVLQATEAFFGQGTRLTVV.